The clone carrying this T cell receptor (beta chain) was observed a handful of times. The sample comes from a study of T-cell memory formation after mild COVID-19. TCRdb re-called the 5' RACE reads with MiXCR, one entry per CDR3 protein. Of 470,000 or so distinct CDR3 sequences in the sample, around 20% were seen once. The CDR3 totals 11 residues. Trimming took off 6 bases at V and 6 bases at J, with 10 bases between the two ends. Looked up from germline, CDR1 is SQVTM and CDR2 is ANQGSEA. This sequence was found in an adult woman who had mild COVID-19 (a few samples of this study predate the infection). Cell type and time point are not known. Material: PBMCs or a T cell subset sorted from them (not recorded which). This chain connects TRBV29-1 to TRBJ2-3; D is unresolved. CDR3 nucleotide sequence: TGCAGCGTGTTATCGCTGGATACGCAGTATTTT. It encodes CSVLSLDTQYF.